One and the same sample provided the 12 T cell receptor beta chains below, sequenced in a study of blood T cell repertoires in COVID-19. TCRdb's copy holds only in-frame clones and misses some; the assay was immunoSEQ multiplex PCR. The sample carries 25,000 or so clones, 70% to 90% recorded once. The sample was peripheral blood. The receptor set was obtained from a human donor in a cohort sampled during active COVID-19.

The chain recombines TRBV30 with TRBJ2-5; D gene uncertain. From germline, CDR1 is GTSNPN and CDR2 SVGIG (reference sequence). The CDR3 extends over 13 amino acids. V was shortened by 4 bases and J by 2 bases, with 11 bases between the two germline ends. This CDR3 is CAWTQVVQETQYF. The CDR3 region has the DNA TGTGCCTGGACTCAGGTCGTACAAGAGACCCAGTACTTC.

This clone was seen more than once but under ten times. The chain combines TRBV5-1 with TRBJ1-1, with D uncertain. The CDR3 has 15 residues. The germline V gene encodes CDR1 SGHRS and CDR2 YFSETQ. Trimming shortened V by 0 bases and J by 0 bases, and 9 bases separated the two germline ends. The CDR3 here is CASSLAGGLNTEAFF. The CDR3 DNA reads as TGCGCCAGCAGCTTGGCGGGAGGGTTGAACACTGAAGCTTTCTTT.

The rearrangement links TRBV11-2 to TRBJ2-5; 10 bases are shared with TRBD2. The CDR3 runs to 19 residues. With 1 base clipped from V and 0 bases from J, the junction kept 11 bases outside the gene matches. Germline V lookup: CDR1 SGHAT, CDR2 FQNNGV. In DNA, the CDR3 is TGTGCCAGCAGCTTAGGTAGCGGGGGGTCCCATCTTAACCAAGAGACCCAGTACTTC. It is translated as CASSLGSGGSHLNQETQYF. Full variable domain (remainder filled in from reference TRBV11-2 and TRBJ2-5): EAGVAQSPRYKIIEKRQSVAFWCNPISGHATLYWYQQILGQGPKLLIQFQNNGVVDDSQLPKDRFSAERLKGVDSTLKIQPAKLEDSAVYLCASSLGSGGSHLNQETQYFGPGTRLLVL.

The CDR3 DNA sequence: TGCGCCAGCAGCTTGCAGGGGGCTGGAAACACCATATATTTT. Amino acids: CASSLQGAGNTIYF. The rearrangement joins TRBV5-1 to TRBJ1-3, with 7 bases identical to TRBD1. J was trimmed by 2 bases and V by 1 base; bases with no gene match: 0. Germline assignment: CDR1 SGHRS and CDR2 YFSETQ. The CDR3 has 14 amino acids.

This chain links TRBV28 with TRBJ2-2; no firm D call. V lost 5 bases and J lost 2, with 12 bases in between. Germline V gene sequence: CDR1 MDHEN, CDR2 SYDVKM. This CDR3 has 15 residues. The CDR3 region has the DNA TGTGCCAGCAGTCTAACAGCCCCTAACACCGGGGAGCTGTTTTTT. Translating gives CASSLTAPNTGELFF. The complete variable domain, with remaining parts taken from reference TRBV28 and TRBJ2-2, reads DVKVTQSSRYLVKRTGEKVFLECVQDMDHENMFWYRQDPGLGLRLIYFSYDVKMKEKGDIPEGYSVSREKKERFSLILESASTNQTSMYLCASSLTAPNTGELFFGEGSRLTVL.

This sequence joins TRBV6-5 and TRBJ2-7; 7 bases align to TRBD1. The junction had 8 bases not matched to a gene; V was cut back by 6 bases and J by 3 bases. Germline lookup yields CDR1 MNHEY and CDR2 SVGAGI. This CDR3 has 14 residues. The chain's CDR3 is CASRRQGSSYEQYF. CDR3 coding DNA: TGTGCCAGCAGGAGACAGGGTTCCAGCTACGAGCAGTACTTC.

The V and J genes are TRBV30 and TRBJ1-2, with TRBD1 matching 8 bases. Germline V lookup: CDR1 GTSNPN, CDR2 SVGIG (reference sequence). The V and J ends lost 5 bases and 7 bases, in that order; junction bases with no gene match: 9. This CDR3 region has 13 residues. This CDR3 is CAWYQGQGRGYTF. The CDR3 DNA reads as TGTGCCTGGTACCAAGGACAGGGCCGTGGCTACACCTTC.

The chain couples TRBV28 to TRBJ2-4; possible D gene TRBD1, 5 bases. The CDR3 loop spans 14 amino acids. Between the trimmed V and J ends, which lost 4 bases and 8 bases, there was a span of 15 bases. Germline CDR1 is MDHEN and CDR2 is SYDVKM. In DNA, the CDR3 is TGTGCCAGCAGTTCCGCGGACAAGAAGCACATTCAGTACTTC. This encodes CASSSADKKHIQYF.

The rearrangement joins TRBV7-8 to TRBJ2-3; maybe TRBD2 (7 bases). V lost 4 bases and J 4 bases, leaving 21 bases between the germline ends. The CDR3 is 17 amino acids. Looked up from germline, CDR1 is SGHVS and CDR2 is FQNEAQ. Written as DNA, the CDR3 is TGTGCCAGCAGCTCCCACGGAGGGCGGCGGGGGCCAGATACGCAGTATTTT. Its protein product is CASSSHGGRRGPDTQYF.

This clone was seen a handful of times. The V gene is TRBV5-1, the J gene TRBJ2-3; D gene uncertain. CDR3 length equals 12 residues. The germline gives CDR1 SGHRS, CDR2 YFSETQ. V dropped 3 bases and J dropped 9 bases, with 11 bases sitting between them. The DNA for the CDR3 is TGCGCCAGCAGCTACGAATCGGAGACGCAGTATTTT. Amino acid sequence: CASSYESETQYF.

The CDR3 region is CASSQGTASGNTIYF. CDR3 in DNA: TGTGCCAGCAGCCAAGGGACTGCCTCTGGAAACACCATATATTTT. The chain uses TRBV4-2 and TRBJ1-3; D not resolved. The CDR3 runs to 15 residues. The germline V and J ends were trimmed by 1 base and 0 bases, with 7 bases remaining between them. CDR1 is LGHNA and CDR2 is YNFKEQ in the germline V gene.

CDR3 sequence (DNA): TGCGCCAGCAGCCACCAGACAGGGCCCACTGAAGCTTTCTTT. Translating it yields CASSHQTGPTEAFF. This rearrangement joins TRBV4-1 to TRBJ1-1; TRBD1 aligns across 7 bases. This CDR3 comprises 14 residues. Trimming took 3 bases from V and 4 from J; bases not matched to a gene: 5. Per the germline V gene, CDR1 is MGHRA and CDR2 is YSYEKL.